This T cell receptor (beta chain) was found in a study of cytomegalovirus exposure and HLA in healthy donors. Findings and limits, study-wide: In vitro experiments confirmed that three CMV-associated chains were specific for CMV antigens. Presence/absence analyses assumed roughly uniform sequencing depth across donors, which may not hold.

In the PCR, 60 Vbeta and 13 Jbeta primers were used. Repertoires were generated with immunoSEQ multiplex PCR, while TCRdb's copy carries only in-frame clones and drops some. This sample has around 130,000 clones, with 84% found just once. This clone was recorded only once. Its antigen is as yet unknown. CDR1 LNHNV and CDR2 YYDKDF come from the germline V gene (reference sequence). V was pared by 9 bases and J by 1 base, with 12 bases between. The CDR3 is 13 amino acids. The TCR originated in a man between 50 and 59 years old in good health and CMV-seronegative. J is TRBJ1-1 and V is TRBV15; perhaps TRBD1 as D (5 bases). Sample: PBMCs. The CDR3 loop reads CATRQSTNTEAFF. CDR3 nucleotide sequence: TGTGCCACAAGACAGAGCACGAACACTGAAGCTTTCTTT.